This paragraph reports one TCR beta chain. Its antigen specificity is not known. The input lacks base qualities; no much larger clone sits a single base away. This record comes from a study of identical twins (TCRdb year 2016). Regarding the complete study: TCR alpha and beta repertoires from monozygotic twins, unrelated adults of various ages and cord blood were deep-sequenced to test whether fetal clonotypes persist. To rule out contamination, replicate twin experiments were performed at different times with different library preparation protocols.

The full study reports these points: In beta out-of-frame sequences, excess twin sharing was weaker, because having fewer shared sequences lowered the signal-to-noise ratio. In monozygotic twins, recombination models systematically underestimated out-of-frame TCR alpha sharing, but the models matched the sharing seen between unrelated individuals. Fewer insertions were carried by abundant cord blood beta clonotypes, a similar but weaker trend appeared in young adult naive repertoires, and no such trend appeared in memory repertoires. Compared with coincidental sharing between unrelated individuals, out-of-frame TCR alpha sequences shared between twins showed an excess of sequences with low generation probability. Zero-insertion analyses could be partly confounded by invariant T cells such as MAIT and iNKT, although diverse VJ usage argued against such confounding for most clonotypes. Because the same donors could not be followed over many years, the conclusions depended on cross-sectional statistical analysis.

Sequences LNHNV (CDR1) and YYDKDF (CDR2) are obtained from the germline V gene (reference sequence). The CDR3 goes from the cysteine to the phenylalanine over 14 residues. Just the 42-base CDR3 DNA is kept, in frame starting at base 1. Clipping removes 5 bases from V and 3 bases from J, with 7 as the unmatched junction base count. The library was generated by 5' RACE. Sequencing relied on an Illumina HiSeq 2000. Template switching added a universal primer binding site, and the final cDNA carried a unique molecular identifier that allowed TCR cDNA molecules to be counted accurately. Specific primers in the conserved constant-segment region were used to synthesize first-strand cDNA for TCR alpha and beta chains. Each cDNA library was double barcoded, with a SMART-Mk sample barcode plus Illumina barcodes, to control for contamination. TruSeq adapter sequences and Illumina sample barcodes were added in two successive PCR steps. The TCR alpha and beta cDNA libraries were sequenced on the Illumina HiSeq platform using custom primers. Per the authors' processing: MiGEC was used to process raw reads and extract unique molecular identifiers, and MiXCR was used to find CDR3 positions. Recombination models were inferred per individual with the repgenHMM and IGoR tools using an EM algorithm. Shared clonotypes were analyzed with the tcR package in R, and sharing was normalized by the product of cloneset sizes. Out-of-frame nonproductive sequences were analyzed to study raw recombination free of thymic and clonal selection effects. The public reads were reanalyzed by TCRdb: fastp trimming at Q25, MiXCR alignment, in-frame beta chains only. Each record represents a unique CDR3 protein, reported with the most common genes and DNA among its rows. The authors' filters were not applied to this entry. The sample table holds 500,000 or so distinct CDR3 sequences, of which roughly an eighth were seen once. The ten largest make up more than 0.8% of the sample.

Only healthy Caucasian donors were included. The twin cohort comprised three pairs of female monozygotic twins, all aged roughly 18 to 30 years. Positive isolation kits from Invitrogen were used to isolate CD4+ and CD8+ T cell populations. The same data also went into a second study, on yellow fever vaccine responses in identical twins. The second source states: According to the authors, the vaccine-induced T cell response in identical twins seemed to be partly convergent and partly specific to each individual. The study precisely tracked vaccine-responding T cell clones in identical twins.

The clonotype comes from a woman between 18 and 30 years old in good health. The rearranged segments are TRBV15 and TRBJ2-7; the junction holds 7 bases that match TRBD1. Sequencing used CD4+ T cells sorted from blood. The CDR3 corresponds to CATSSRQGRYEQYF. The nucleotides are TGTGCCACCAGCTCCCGACAGGGTCGCTACGAGCAGTACTTC. Here the CDR3 is joined to the reference TRBV15 and TRBJ2-7 genes, and the full variable domain is: DAMVIQNPRYQVTQFGKPVTLSCSQTLNHNVMYWYQQKSSQAPKLLFHYYDKDFNNEADTPDNFQSRRPNTSFCFLDIRSPGLGDTAMYLCATSSRQGRYEQYFGPGTRLTVT.